This entry describes one T cell receptor beta chain. This sample stems from a study of blood T cell repertoires in COVID-19. Clones were sequenced by immunoSEQ multiplex PCR, and TCRdb holds only the in-frame ones, with some missing. The data contain about 100,000 clones, roughly 84% of them singletons. The CDR3 extends over 15 amino acids. The chain joins TRBV21-1 to TRBJ2-7; TRBD1 reflects the table's D call only, with no check against the DNA. TRBV21-1 is given as a pseudogene. Sequenced input: peripheral blood. The sequence came from a human donor in a cohort sampled during active COVID-19. The CDR3 region is CASSKGQQGPYEQYF. CDR3 nucleotides: TGTGCCAGCAGCAAGGGCCAACAGGGGCCGTACGAGCAGTACTTC.